The 31 T cell receptor beta chains in this list originate from one sample, sequenced in a study of PD-L1 blockade in urothelial cancer. As for time point: peripheral blood 6 weeks after treatment start. This table comes from immunoSEQ multiplex PCR, and its TCRdb copy is limited to in-frame clones, with some not included. The sample contains about 120,000 clones, around 88% of which appear only once. The sample in question was PBMCs, obtained around atezolizumab (anti-PD-L1) treatment. These receptors were collected from a man in his 60s with urothelial cancer.

The chain links TRBV4-1 to TRBJ1-3, with 9 bases lining up with TRBD1. The CDR3 is 17 amino acids. Germline lookup yields CDR1 MGHRA and CDR2 YSYEKL. V gave up 3 bases and J gave up 4 bases; unmatched junction bases: 10. CDR3 protein: CASSHLPGQGTGNTIYF. The CDR3 DNA is TGCGCCAGCAGCCATCTCCCGGGACAGGGAACGGGAAACACCATATATTTT.

The chain carries TRBV6-5 and TRBJ2-2, with 9 bases that match TRBD2. V was pared by 5 bases and J by 4 bases, with 2 bases of the junction left unmatched. The CDR3 is 14 residues long. Germline V gene sequence: CDR1 MNHEY, CDR2 SVGAGI. CDR3 region: CASSLSGSTGELFF. Written as DNA, the CDR3 is TGTGCCAGCAGTCTTAGCGGGAGCACCGGGGAGCTGTTTTTT.

The J gene is TRBJ2-4, the V gene TRBV11-2; the D gene is possibly TRBD2 (6 bases). V dropped 0 bases and J dropped 8 bases, with 20 bases sitting between them. This CDR3 spans 17 amino acids. Germline CDR1 is SGHAT and CDR2 is FQNNGV. This chain's CDR3 is CASSLDGAGQLIHIQYF. In DNA, the CDR3 is TGTGCCAGCAGCTTAGATGGGGCGGGGCAGTTGATACACATTCAGTACTTC.

This clone has a single count. The J gene is TRBJ2-7, the V gene TRBV9; tentative D call: TRBD1 (6 bases). Germline CDR1 reads SGDLS; CDR2 reads YYNGEE. Trimming stripped 3 bases from V and 3 bases from J, with 10 bases between. This CDR3 contains 13 residues. This CDR3 reads CASSASQGYEQYF. Written as DNA, the CDR3 is TGTGCCAGCAGCGCTTCACAGGGCTACGAGCAGTACTTC. The full variable domain, completed using reference TRBV9 and TRBJ2-7, is DSGVTQTPKHLITATGQRVTLRCSPRSGDLSVYWYQQSLDQGLQFLIQYYNGEERAKGNILERFSAQQFPDLHSELNLSSLELGDSALYFCASSASQGYEQYFGPGTRLTVT.

V gene TRBV5-1 combines with J gene TRBJ2-7; a possible D gene is TRBD2 (5 bases). Deletions cut 4 bases from V and 4 bases from J, with 12 bases between. CDR3 length: 13 residues. The germline V gene encodes CDR1 SGHRS and CDR2 YFSETQ. The CDR3 DNA follows: TGCGCCAGCAGCCGTCGGGAAGGGTACGAGCAGTACTTC. Amino acids: CASSRREGYEQYF.

This clone has more than one count but fewer than ten. This chain uses TRBV21-1 with TRBJ1-5; the table's D call, TRBD1, has no DNA check behind it. TRBV21-1 is flagged as a pseudogene. The CDR3 contains 17 residues. CDR3: CASPKGVGRHRGQPQHF. The CDR3 DNA reads as TGTGCCAGTCCCAAGGGGGTGGGACGACACCGAGGTCAGCCCCAGCATTTT.

The genes are TRBV2 and TRBJ2-6; D possibly corresponds to TRBD2 (6 bases). Germline-derived CDR1 and CDR2 are SNHLY and FYNNEI. The CDR3 contains 15 residues. The CDR3 DNA reads as TGTGCGGAGGGGCGCTTGTTCTCTGGGGCCAACGTCCTGACTTTC. Protein: CAEGRLFSGANVLTF.

The chain has TRBV5-1 and TRBJ2-5, with D uncertain. The CDR3 sequence is 13 residues long. CDR1 is SGHRS, CDR2 YFSETQ, per germline. V dropped 7 bases and J dropped 2 bases, with 12 bases sitting between them. This CDR3 is CASRRSPQETQYF. CDR3 DNA sequence: TGCGCCAGCCGACGGAGTCCTCAAGAGACCCAGTACTTC.

This clone was observed a few times. J is TRBJ2-6 and V is TRBV5-1, with 9 bases aligning to TRBD1. The CDR3 loop spans 15 amino acids. Germline V CDR1 and CDR2: SGHRS, YFSETQ. J was trimmed by 2 bases and V by 4 bases; bases with no gene match: 1. CDR3 coding DNA: TGCGCCAGCAGCGGGACAGGGACTGGGGCCAACGTCCTGACTTTC. This codes for CASSGTGTGANVLTF. Full variable domain (remainder filled in from reference TRBV5-1 and TRBJ2-6): KAGVTQTPRYLIKTRGQQVTLSCSPISGHRSVSWYQQTPGQGLQFLFEYFSETQRNKGNFPGRFSGRQFSNSRSEMNVSTLELGDSALYLCASSGTGTGANVLTFGAGSRLTVL.

The genes are TRBV5-6 and TRBJ2-3, with 11 bases that match TRBD2. Germline V gene data show CDR1 as SGHDT and CDR2 as YYEEEE. The V gene end was trimmed by 2 bases and the J gene end by 7 bases; junction bases not matched to a gene: 6. The CDR3 totals 15 residues. The CDR3 protein is CASSFRTSGWYTQYF. CDR3 DNA: TGTGCCAGCAGCTTCAGGACTAGCGGGTGGTATACGCAGTATTTT.

The chain links TRBV2 to TRBJ1-2; unclear D gene. CDR1 is SNHLY, CDR2 FYNNEI, per germline. CDR3 length: 13 residues. Trimming shortened V by 5 bases and J by 0 bases, and 7 bases separated the two germline ends. DNA for the CDR3: TGTGCCAGCAGTTTGGGAGCTAACTATGGCTACACCTTC. Translated, it gives CASSLGANYGYTF.

This chain links TRBV28 with TRBJ1-6; TRBD1 might be the D (5 bases). Germline V CDR1 and CDR2: MDHEN, SYDVKM. V was cut by 6 bases and J by 6 bases, with 15 bases left in between. CDR3 length: 15 amino acids. Here the CDR3 reads CASSSSDTSNSPLHF. In nucleotides, the CDR3 is TGTGCCAGCAGCTCTTCGGACACATCTAATTCACCCCTCCACTTT.

V and J are TRBV12-5 and TRBJ2-5, with 7 bases that match TRBD2. V lost 1 base, J lost 4 bases, and 6 bases stayed unmatched. This CDR3 is built from 15 residues. Germline lookup yields CDR1 LGHNT and CDR2 FRNRAP. The CDR3 DNA sequence: TGTGCTAGTGGTTTGGGACCGCCGGGGGGAGAGACCCAGTACTTC. Translated, it gives CASGLGPPGGETQYF. The variable domain in full, with the rest retrieved from reference TRBV12-5 and TRBJ2-5, is DARVTQTPRHKVTEMGQEVTMRCQPILGHNTVFWYRQTMMQGLELLAYFRNRAPLDDSGMPKDRFSAEMPDATLATLKIQPSEPRDSAVYFCASGLGPPGGETQYFGPGTRLLVL.

This chain connects TRBV19 to TRBJ2-6; D ambiguous. Germline-derived CDR1 and CDR2 are LNHDA and SQIVND (reference sequence). The CDR3 runs 14 residues. The V end lost 6 bases, the J end lost 0 bases, and 6 bases lay between the germline ends. The CDR3 protein is CASSPGSGANVLTF. DNA of the CDR3: TGTGCCAGTAGCCCCGGCTCTGGGGCCAACGTCCTGACTTTC.

This chain links TRBV25-1 with TRBJ2-3, with D hard to call. This CDR3 is 14 amino acids long. In germline, CDR1 is MGHDK, CDR2 SYGVNS. V lost 3 bases to trimming and J lost 2 bases, with 9 bases between them. The CDR3 DNA reads as TGTGCCAGCAGTGACCTGCAGGCCACAGATACGCAGTATTTT. It translates to CASSDLQATDTQYF.

V usage is TRBV19 and J usage is TRBJ1-5; D unclear. V was shortened by 6 bases and J by 1 base, with 10 bases between the two germline ends. This CDR3 region has 14 residues. Looked up from germline, CDR1 is LNHDA and CDR2 is SQIVND (reference sequence). The CDR3 nucleotides are TGTGCCAGTAGCGAAAGTCAGAGCAATCAGCCCCAGCATTTT. Encoded protein: CASSESQSNQPQHF.

The rearrangement links TRBV6-1 to TRBJ1-5, with 10 positions matching TRBD1. The germline V gene has CDR1 MNHNS and CDR2 SASEGT. The V segment lost 8 bases and the J segment 5 bases; nucleotides outside the gene matches: 9. The CDR3 runs 15 residues. The CDR3 is CASRGVTGGYQPQHF. CDR3 nucleotides: TGTGCCAGCCGAGGGGTGACAGGGGGCTATCAGCCCCAGCATTTT.

The genes are TRBV15 and TRBJ2-5; D might be TRBD2 (5 bases). Germline-derived CDR1 and CDR2 are LNHNV and YYDKDF (reference sequence). This CDR3 comprises 16 residues. Trimming pared 1 base from V and 1 base from J, leaving 13 bases between. The CDR3 spells CATSRGDGSAQETQYF. The CDR3 bases are TGTGCCACCAGCAGAGGTGATGGTAGCGCCCAAGAGACCCAGTACTTC.

The V call is TRBV10-3, the J call TRBJ2-7; D unresolved. CDR3 length equals 12 residues. Germline V gives CDR1 ENHRY, CDR2 SYGVKD. With 2 bases removed from V and 1 base from J, the gap between germline ends came to 3 bases. CDR3 sequence reads: CAISERSYEQYF. DNA for the CDR3: TGTGCCATCAGTGAGCGTTCCTACGAGCAGTACTTC.

The chain carries TRBV7-2 and TRBJ1-2; a possible D gene is TRBD1 (5 bases). Germline CDR1 and CDR2: SGHTA and FQGNSA. CDR3 length: 13 amino acids. The V end lost 4 bases, the J end lost 5 bases, and 11 bases lay between the germline ends. CDR3 protein: CASSSDSEYGYTF. The CDR3 DNA reads as TGTGCCAGCAGCTCTGACAGCGAGTATGGCTACACCTTC.

This rearrangement joins TRBV4-2 to TRBJ1-2; tentative D call: TRBD1 (5 bases). The CDR3 consists of 14 residues. Germline V gene data show CDR1 as LGHNA and CDR2 as YNFKEQ. The V end was cut by 3 bases, the J end by 0 bases, with 8 bases between. This CDR3 reads CASSQGTSNYGYTF. The CDR3 DNA sequence: TGTGCCAGCAGCCAGGGGACTTCTAACTATGGCTACACCTTC.

The chain links TRBV10-3 to TRBJ1-1, with D maybe TRBD1 (6 bases). There are 14 residues in the CDR3. V lost 5 bases and J lost 5, with 15 bases in between. Per the germline V gene, CDR1 is ENHRY and CDR2 is SYGVKD. The CDR3 sequence is CAISQGQGITEAFF. In DNA, the CDR3 is TGTGCCATCAGTCAAGGCCAGGGGATAACTGAAGCTTTCTTT.

The chain carries TRBV11-2 and TRBJ1-4; D is possibly TRBD1 (5 bases). The CDR3 runs to 14 residues. The germline gives CDR1 SGHAT, CDR2 FQNNGV. V dropped 5 bases and J dropped 5 bases, with 12 bases sitting between them. CDR3 in amino acids: CASSPAGVNEKLFF. The CDR3 DNA reads as TGTGCCAGCAGCCCTGCGGGGGTGAATGAAAAACTGTTTTTT.

The chain couples TRBV5-1 to TRBJ2-6; 8 bases are shared with TRBD1. CDR3 length equals 16 residues. Losses at the gene ends were 3 bases for V and 2 bases for J; bases not matched to a gene: 4. In germline, CDR1 is SGHRS, CDR2 YFSETQ. In DNA form, the CDR3 reads TGCGCCAGCAGCTCCCGGACAGGGCCTGGGGCCAACGTCCTGACTTTC. Translation gives CASSSRTGPGANVLTF.

The chain uses TRBV5-1 and TRBJ1-1, with 8 bases fitting TRBD1. V lost 0 bases to trimming and J lost 10 bases; unmatched junction nucleotides: 8. The germline V gene has CDR1 SGHRS and CDR2 YFSETQ. CDR3 size: 14 residues. DNA for the CDR3: TGCGCCAGCAGCTTGGGACAGGGGCCTTCAGTAGCTTTCTTT. Translated: CASSLGQGPSVAFF.

The rearrangement links TRBV11-2 to TRBJ2-7, with 8 bases identical to TRBD2. Germline CDR1 reads SGHAT; CDR2 reads FQNNGV. V lost 5 bases to trimming and J lost 7 bases; unmatched junction nucleotides: 4. The CDR3 length is 12 residues. CDR3 residues: CASSRRGGEQYF. The CDR3 nucleotides are TGTGCCAGCAGCCGACGGGGGGGGGAGCAGTACTTC.

J is TRBJ1-4 and V is TRBV19; TRBD1 matches at 7 bases. The trim removed 9 bases at V and 1 base at J, leaving 5 bases unmatched. This CDR3 contains 14 residues. Germline V gene data show CDR1 as LNHDA and CDR2 as SQIVND (reference sequence). CDR3 nucleotides: TGTGCCAGCTCGAGGGGGCGAACTAATGAAAAACTGTTTTTT. It yields the protein CASSRGRTNEKLFF.

This chain uses TRBV4-1 with TRBJ2-2, with a possible D match to TRBD1 (5 bases). The CDR3 covers 15 residues. The V end was cut by 5 bases, the J end by 0 bases, with 10 bases between. Germline loops: CDR1 MGHRA, CDR2 YSYEKL. The CDR3 bases are TGCGCCAGCAGCGACGACAGTGCGAACACCGGGGAGCTGTTTTTT. It specifies CASSDDSANTGELFF.

This chain joins TRBV5-1 and TRBJ1-3, with TRBD1 identical over 9 bases. CDR1 is SGHRS, CDR2 YFSETQ, per germline. With 5 bases clipped from V and 1 base from J, the junction kept 7 bases outside the gene matches. This CDR3 is 16 amino acids long. The CDR3 is CASSPTGTGSGNTIYF. The CDR3 nucleotides are TGCGCCAGCAGTCCCACCGGGACAGGGTCTGGAAACACCATATATTTT.

The chain couples TRBV6-1 to TRBJ2-2, with 10 positions matching TRBD1. CDR3 length: 14 residues. CDR1 MNHNS and CDR2 SASEGT come from the germline V gene. V dropped 4 bases and J dropped 6; count of bases not matched to a gene: 2. The CDR3 sequence is CASSGGQGAGELFF. Here the CDR3 DNA reads TGTGCCAGCAGTGGCGGACAGGGGGCCGGGGAGCTGTTTTTT.

The V call is TRBV19, the J call TRBJ1-6; TRBD1 agrees at 7 bases. The CDR3 is made up of 16 amino acids. Germline loops: CDR1 LNHDA, CDR2 SQIVND (reference sequence). V trimming: 0 bases; J trimming: 10 bases; junction bases outside the gene matches: 9. The CDR3 DNA is TGTGCCAGTAGTATAGATCCGTGGACAGGCGAATCACCCCTCCACTTT. Protein: CASSIDPWTGESPLHF.